This T cell receptor beta chain comes out of a study of T cells in Graves' hyperthyroidism and ophthalmopathy. CDR1 is MNHEY and CDR2 is SVGEGT in the germline V gene. The CDR3 loop spans 12 amino acids. Trimming stripped 4 bases from V and 5 bases from J, with 6 bases between. In making diagnoses, clinical symptoms, serum thyroxine and TRAb, thyroid ultrasound and orbital computed tomography were all used. Fresh peripheral blood, about 10 ml of it, supplied the PBMCs. Study findings and constraints: From stable hyperthyroidism, ophthalmopathy was separated by a 13 V-J model.

Amplification of TCR beta CDR3 regions used RNA as the template. The primer set for the first-round RT-PCR of the TCR CDR3 was HTBI. TCRdb fed the multiplex PCR reads into MiXCR, producing one record per CDR3 protein. The sample holds about 740,000 distinct CDR3 sequences, 14% seen once. In this sample, this clonotype turned up a few times. Its specificity is not known. The sequencing sample was made of blood. The rearrangement uses TRBV6-2 or TRBV6-3 and TRBJ2-1; D gene unclear. The origin of this receptor is a woman under 30 with Graves' hyperthyroidism. CDR3 residues: CASSSRNNEQFF. CDR3 nucleotide sequence: TGTGCCAGCAGTTCTCGGAACAATGAGCAGTTCTTC.